The source of this T cell receptor beta chain is a study of long-term antiretroviral therapy in people with HIV. At the survey level, the v3.0 immunoSEQ assay was run. Method: immunoSEQ multiplex PCR; TCRdb's copy keeps in-frame clones and lacks some. This sample carries fewer than 25,000 clones, about four fifths of them seen once, and the ten largest clones take approximately 6%. CDR1 MDHEN and CDR2 SYDVKM come from the germline V gene. The V and J ends lost 0 bases and 2 bases respectively, with 5 bases between them. CDR3 length: 13 residues. This TCR was recovered from a man aged 25 to 45 with HIV. The V gene is TRBV28, the J gene TRBJ2-7; D remains ambiguous. The source was unsorted PBMCs, collected 4.4 years after starting antiretroviral therapy. The CDR3 nucleotides read TGTGCCAGCAGTTTATGGACCACCTACGAGCAGTACTTC. Protein: CASSLWTTYEQYF.